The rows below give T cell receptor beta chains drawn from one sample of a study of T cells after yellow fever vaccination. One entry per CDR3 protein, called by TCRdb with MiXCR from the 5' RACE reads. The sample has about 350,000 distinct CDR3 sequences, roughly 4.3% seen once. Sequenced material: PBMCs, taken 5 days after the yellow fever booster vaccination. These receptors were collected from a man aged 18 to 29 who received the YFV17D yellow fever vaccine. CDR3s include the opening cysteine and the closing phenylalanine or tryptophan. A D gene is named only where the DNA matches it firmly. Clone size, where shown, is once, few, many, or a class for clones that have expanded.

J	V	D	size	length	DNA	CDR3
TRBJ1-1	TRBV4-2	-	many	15	TGTGCCAGCAGCCAAGATCTTTACCCGAACACTGAAGCTTTCTTT	CASSQDLYPNTEAFF
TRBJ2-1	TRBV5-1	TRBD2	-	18	TGCGCCAGCAGCATAATTAGCGGGGGGGTTAGCTCCTACAATGAGCAGTTCTTC	CASSIISGGVSSYNEQFF
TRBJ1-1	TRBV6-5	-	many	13	TGTGCCAGCAGTTATTCAGCGAACACTGAAGCTTTCTTT	CASSYSANTEAFF
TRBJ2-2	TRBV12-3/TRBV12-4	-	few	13	TGTGCCAGCAGTTGGACGAACACCGGGGAGCTGTTTTTT	CASSWTNTGELFF
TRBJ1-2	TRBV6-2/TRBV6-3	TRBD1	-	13	TGTGCCAGCAAGACAGGGGGCGGCTATGGCTACACCTTC	CASKTGGGYGYTF
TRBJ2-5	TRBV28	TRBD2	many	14	TGTGCCAGCAGTGACGCGGGAGGGTGGGAGACCCAGTACTTC	CASSDAGGWETQYF
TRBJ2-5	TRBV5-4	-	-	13	TGTGCCAGCAGCTTGCCACAACAAGAGACCCAGTACTTC	CASSLPQQETQYF
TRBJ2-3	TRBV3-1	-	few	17	TGTGCCAGCAGCCAAGAATTTCCTGGGGGATACACAGATACGCAGTATTTT	CASSQEFPGGYTDTQYF
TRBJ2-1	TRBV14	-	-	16	TGTGCCAGCAGCCTAAAACCCGGGACCTCCTACAATGAGCAGTTCTTC	CASSLKPGTSYNEQFF
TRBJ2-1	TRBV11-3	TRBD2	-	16	TGTGCCAGCAGCCCAGAATGGGCGGGGGGTGGCAATGAGCAGTTCTTC	CASSPEWAGGGNEQFF
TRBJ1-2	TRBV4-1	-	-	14	TGCGCCAGCAGCCAGCTGGACAGACCCTATGGCTACACCTTC	CASSQLDRPYGYTF
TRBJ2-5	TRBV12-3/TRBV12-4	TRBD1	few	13	TGTGCCAGCAGTCGACAGGGGGCAGAGACCCAGTACTTC	CASSRQGAETQYF
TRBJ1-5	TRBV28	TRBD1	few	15	TGTGCCAGCAGCTGGGACAGGGGGCACAATCAGCCCCAGCATTTT	CASSWDRGHNQPQHF
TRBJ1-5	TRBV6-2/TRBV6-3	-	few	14	TGTGCCAGCAGTTCATCGGGATTCAATCAGCCCCAGCATTTT	CASSSSGFNQPQHF
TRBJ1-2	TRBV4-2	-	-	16	TGTGCCAGCAGCCAAGCGAGAAGGGAGCATAACTATGGCTACACCTTC	CASSQARREHNYGYTF
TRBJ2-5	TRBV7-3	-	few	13	TGTGCCAGCTCACGATTCCTCCAAGAGACCCAGTACTTC	CASSRFLQETQYF
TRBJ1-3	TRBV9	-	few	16	TGTGCCAGCAGCGTAGGGGAATCGGGATTTGGAAACACCATATATTTT	CASSVGESGFGNTIYF
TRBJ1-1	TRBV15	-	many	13	TGTGCCACCAGCAGAGATGGTCCAGGGTGGGCTTTCTTT	CATSRDGPGWAFF
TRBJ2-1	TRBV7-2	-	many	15	TGTGCCAGCAGCTTAGAAGGTACTATTCTAAATGAGCAGTTCTTC	CASSLEGTILNEQFF
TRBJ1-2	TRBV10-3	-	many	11	TGTGCCATCAGCTCACAGGACAGCTACACCTTC	CAISSQDSYTF
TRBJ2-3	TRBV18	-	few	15	TGTGCCAGCTCACCCTCGGGGCCCGACACAGATACGCAGTATTTT	CASSPSGPDTDTQYF
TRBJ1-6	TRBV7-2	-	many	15	TGTGCCAGCAGCTTAGGTCCAGGTTATAATTCACCCCTCCACTTT	CASSLGPGYNSPLHF
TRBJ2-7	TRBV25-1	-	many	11	TGTGCCAGCAGTGAGGGTTACGAGCAGTACTTC	CASSEGYEQYF
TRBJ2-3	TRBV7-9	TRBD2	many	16	TGTGCCAGCAGCCGACTAGCGGGGCTGGTCTCAGATACGCAGTATTTT	CASSRLAGLVSDTQYF
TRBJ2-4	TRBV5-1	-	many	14	TGCGCCAGCAGCGGCGGGACAGCAGAAAACATTCAGTACTTC	CASSGGTAENIQYF
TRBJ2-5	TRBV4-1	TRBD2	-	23	TGCGCCAGCAGCCAAGAACCCCCGGGGCTAGCGGGGAGATATTGGGAACACCAAGAGACCCAGTACTTC	CASSQEPPGLAGRYWEHQETQYF
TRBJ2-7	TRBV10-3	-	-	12	TGTGCCATCAGTGAGTCGCGGCCGGAGCAGTACTTC	CAISESRPEQYF
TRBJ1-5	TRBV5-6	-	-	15	TGTGCCAGCAGCTTGGGGGCTACAGGGAATCAGCCCCAGCATTTT	CASSLGATGNQPQHF
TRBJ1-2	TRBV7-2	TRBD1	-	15	TGTGCCAGCAGCTTAGGGGCGACAGGGCCAAATGGCTACACCTTC	CASSLGATGPNGYTF
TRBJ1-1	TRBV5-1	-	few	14	TGCGCCAGCAGCTTGGAAAGGGTAGACACTGAAGCTTTCTTT	CASSLERVDTEAFF
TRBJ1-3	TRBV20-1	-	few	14	TGCAGTGCTAGGGTTTCGGGCTCTGGAAACACCATATATTTT	CSARVSGSGNTIYF
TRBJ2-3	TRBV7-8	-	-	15	TGTGCCAGCAGCTTAAATACGGTGGGAACAGATACGCAGTATTTT	CASSLNTVGTDTQYF
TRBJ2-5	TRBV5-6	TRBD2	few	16	TGTGCCAGCAGCTTGAGTTTGGGACTAGCGGACCCCGTGCCGTACTTC	CASSLSLGLADPVPYF
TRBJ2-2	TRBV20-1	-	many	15	TGCAGTGCTAGAGACGTGACAGACTCCACCGGGGAGCTGTTTTTT	CSARDVTDSTGELFF
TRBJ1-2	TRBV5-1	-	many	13	-	CASSFGPGNGYTF
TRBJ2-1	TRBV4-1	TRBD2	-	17	TGCGCCAGCAGACGTACCATAGCGGGGGGGCGTTTCAATGAGCAGTTCTTC	CASRRTIAGGRFNEQFF
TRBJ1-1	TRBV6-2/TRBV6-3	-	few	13	TGTGCCAGCCGAACGCGGGGTACGGCTGAAGCTTTCTTT	CASRTRGTAEAFF
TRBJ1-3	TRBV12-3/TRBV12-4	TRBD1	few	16	TGTGCCAGCAGACTCCCGGCCAGGGGGACTGGAAACACCATATATTTT	CASRLPARGTGNTIYF
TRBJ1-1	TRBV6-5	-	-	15	TGTGCCAGCAGTTACTCCGGGGCTGGTGACACTGAAGCTTTCTTT	CASSYSGAGDTEAFF